These T cell receptor beta chains were read from a single sample in a study of neoadjuvant anti-PD-1 for oral cavity cancer. The repertoire was sequenced with immunoSEQ multiplex PCR; TCRdb's copy has only in-frame clones and lacks some. The sample records over 15,000 clones, roughly two thirds being singletons. The sequencing used PBMCs, collected before nivolumab (anti-PD-1) treatment. These receptors were collected from a person aged 35-79 years with oral cavity squamous cell carcinoma. CDR3s include the opening cysteine and the closing phenylalanine or tryptophan. The D gene is left open where the match is weak.

V gene: TRBV7-8
J gene: TRBJ2-5
D gene: .
CDR3 protein: CASSPLTGRTKETQYF
CDR3 DNA: TGTGCCAGCAGCCCCTTGACAGGTAGAACCAAAGAGACCCAGTACTTC

V gene: TRBV4-1
J gene: TRBJ2-1
D gene: TRBD2
CDR3 protein: CASSQDRLAGYNEQFF
CDR3 DNA: TGCGCCAGCAGCCAAGATCGCCTAGCGGGATACAATGAGCAGTTCTTC

V gene: TRBV6-5
J gene: TRBJ1-2
D gene: .
CDR3 protein: CASSYGGRAGYTF
CDR3 DNA: TGTGCCAGCAGTTACGGGGGCAGGGCTGGCTACACCTTC

V gene: TRBV25-1
J gene: TRBJ2-2
D gene: .
CDR3 protein: CASMAGNTGELFF
CDR3 DNA: TGTGCCAGCATGGCAGGCAACACCGGGGAGCTGTTTTTT

V gene: TRBV7-9
J gene: TRBJ1-5
D gene: .
CDR3 protein: CASSLGAPTSHQPQHF
CDR3 DNA: TGTGCCAGCAGCTTAGGGGCCCCGACCTCCCATCAGCCCCAGCATTTT

V gene: TRBV7-2
J gene: TRBJ2-1
D gene: .
CDR3 protein: CASSFQDSREQFF
CDR3 DNA: TGTGCCAGCAGCTTCCAGGACTCACGAGAGCAGTTCTTC

V gene: TRBV7-6
J gene: TRBJ2-5
D gene: .
CDR3 protein: CASSPQAGPQETQYF
CDR3 DNA: TGTGCCAGCAGCCCCCAAGCGGGTCCACAAGAGACCCAGTACTTC

V gene: TRBV11-2
J gene: TRBJ2-7
D gene: TRBD1
CDR3 protein: CASSLDGTVSYEQYF
CDR3 DNA: TGTGCCAGCAGCTTAGACGGGACAGTTTCCTACGAGCAGTACTTC

V gene: TRBV6-5
J gene: TRBJ1-6
D gene: TRBD1
CDR3 protein: CASGQGYSPLHF
CDR3 DNA: TGTGCCAGCGGACAGGGATATTCACCCCTCCACTTT

V gene: TRBV5-1
J gene: TRBJ2-7
D gene: .
CDR3 protein: CASSLGGGNYEQYF
CDR3 DNA: TGCGCCAGCAGCTTGGGAGGCGGGAACTACGAGCAGTACTTC

V gene: TRBV5-1
J gene: TRBJ2-7
D gene: .
CDR3 protein: CASSLSEGGPNYEQYF
CDR3 DNA: TGCGCCAGCAGCTTGTCTGAGGGAGGCCCTAACTACGAGCAGTACTTC

V gene: TRBV7-9
J gene: TRBJ2-3
D gene: TRBD2
CDR3 protein: CASASGTSGTDTQYF
CDR3 DNA: TGTGCCAGCGCGTCCGGGACTAGCGGCACAGATACGCAGTATTTT

V gene: TRBV6-5
J gene: TRBJ1-5
D gene: TRBD1
CDR3 protein: CASSGSGGPVHF
CDR3 DNA: TGTGCCAGCAGTGGATCAGGGGGTCCGGTGCATTTT

V gene: TRBV4-2
J gene: TRBJ1-5
D gene: .
CDR3 protein: CASSQDSPDSSSNQPQHF
CDR3 DNA: TGTGCCAGCAGCCAAGATTCCCCGGACAGTTCTAGCAATCAGCCCCAGCATTTT

V gene: TRBV6-1
J gene: TRBJ2-7
D gene: .
CDR3 protein: CASRLGRAYEQYF
CDR3 DNA: TGTGCCAGCAGACTAGGTCGGGCCTACGAGCAGTACTTC

V gene: TRBV7-9
J gene: TRBJ1-4
D gene: TRBD1
CDR3 protein: CATGGEKLFF
CDR3 DNA: TGTGCCACAGGGGGTGAAAAACTGTTTTTT

V gene: TRBV6-5
J gene: TRBJ2-7
D gene: TRBD1
CDR3 protein: CASSYSTGEVYEQYF
CDR3 DNA: TGTGCCAGCAGTTACTCGACAGGGGAAGTCTACGAGCAGTACTTC

V gene: TRBV7-9
J gene: TRBJ1-1
D gene: .
CDR3 protein: CASSFEEGEAFF
CDR3 DNA: TGTGCCAGCAGCTTCGAGGAAGGTGAAGCTTTCTTT

V gene: TRBV6-1
J gene: TRBJ2-7
D gene: .
CDR3 protein: CASSEFQGTPYEQYF
CDR3 DNA: TGTGCCAGCAGTGAATTTCAGGGGACCCCCTACGAGCAGTACTTC

V gene: TRBV6-6
J gene: TRBJ2-7
D gene: TRBD2
CDR3 protein: CASSYEGLAGGEQYF
CDR3 DNA: TGTGCCAGCAGTTACGAAGGCCTAGCGGGAGGCGAGCAGTACTTC